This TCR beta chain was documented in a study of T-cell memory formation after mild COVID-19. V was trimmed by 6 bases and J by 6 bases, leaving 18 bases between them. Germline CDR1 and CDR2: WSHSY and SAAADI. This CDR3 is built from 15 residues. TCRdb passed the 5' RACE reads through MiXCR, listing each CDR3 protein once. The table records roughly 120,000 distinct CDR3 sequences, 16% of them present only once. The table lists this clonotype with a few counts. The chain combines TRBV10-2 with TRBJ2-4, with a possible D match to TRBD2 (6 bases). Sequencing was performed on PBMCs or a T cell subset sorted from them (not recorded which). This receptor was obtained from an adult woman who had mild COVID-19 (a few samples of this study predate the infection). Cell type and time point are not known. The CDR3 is CASRELAGTTNIQYF. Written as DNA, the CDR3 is TGCGCCAGCAGAGAACTGGCGGGGACCACAAACATTCAGTACTTC.